The 8 T cell receptor beta chains given below trace back to one sample, sequenced in a study of blood T cell repertoires in COVID-19. The protocol was immunoSEQ multiplex PCR, while the TCRdb copy is restricted to in-frame clones and leaves out a portion. The sample has under 300,000 clones; around 87% are singletons. Sequenced material: PBMCs or T cells enriched from blood (not recorded which). The receptors here all came from a woman aged 45-59 years who had recovered from COVID-19.

This chain links TRBV18 with TRBJ2-7, with TRBD1 matching 9 bases. Germline lookup yields CDR1 KGHSH and CDR2 LQKENI. With V trimmed by 4 bases and J by 1 base, 2 bases remained unmatched. The CDR3 contains 14 residues. The CDR3 nucleotides are TGTGCCAGCTCACTAGACAGGGGGTCCTACGAGCAGTACTTC. Protein sequence: CASSLDRGSYEQYF.

The chain carries TRBV7-9 and TRBJ2-7, with D perhaps TRBD2 (7 bases). There are 15 residues in the CDR3. V dropped 5 bases and J dropped 4 bases, with 18 bases sitting between them. Per the germline V gene, CDR1 is SEHNR and CDR2 is FQNEAQ (reference sequence). The CDR3 is CASSLEGEGQYEQYF. The CDR3 bases are TGTGCCAGCAGCCTCGAGGGGGAGGGCCAATACGAGCAGTACTTC.

The chain is built from TRBV30 and TRBJ1-4; 9 nucleotides align to TRBD1. Unmatched junction bases numbered 6, after V lost 3 bases and J lost 7 bases. The CDR3 totals 14 residues. Germline V gene sequence: CDR1 GTSNPN, CDR2 SVGIG (reference sequence). CDR3 region: CAWRQGAGFEKLFF. The CDR3 DNA follows: TGTGCCTGGAGACAGGGGGCAGGGTTTGAAAAACTGTTTTTT.

V and J are TRBV4-1 and TRBJ2-1; 10 nucleotides line up with TRBD2. With 6 bases clipped from V and 4 bases from J, the junction kept 15 bases outside the gene matches. Looked up from germline, CDR1 is MGHRA and CDR2 is YSYEKL. The CDR3 sequence is 18 residues long. CDR3 in DNA: TGCGCCAGCAGGGGGGACTTCCAGCGGGAGGGGTGGTACAATGAGCAGTTCTTC. Encoded protein: CASRGDFQREGWYNEQFF.

The chain uses TRBV7-9 and TRBJ2-7; a possible D gene is TRBD2 (8 bases). Trimming shortened V by 3 bases and J by 0 bases, and 12 bases separated the two germline ends. This CDR3 has 15 amino acids. Germline V CDR1 and CDR2: SEHNR, FQNEAQ (reference sequence). CDR3 in DNA: TGTGCCAGCAGCTTTAGCGGGGACAGCTCCTACGAGCAGTACTTC. This sequence encodes CASSFSGDSSYEQYF.

The rearrangement links TRBV18 to TRBJ2-5, with 9 nucleotides matching TRBD2. This CDR3 contains 15 residues. V dropped 8 bases and J dropped 5; count of bases not matched to a gene: 12. Germline V gene lookup returns CDR1 KGHSH and CDR2 LQKENI. The CDR3 DNA follows: TGTGCCAGCGGACAACTTGCGGGGGGGCTGGAGACCCAGTACTTC. This codes for CASGQLAGGLETQYF. Full variable domain (rest looked up from reference TRBV18 and TRBJ2-5): NAGVMQNPRHLVRRRGQEARLRCSPMKGHSHVYWYRQLPEEGLKFMVYLQKENIIDESGMPKERFSAEFPKEGPSILRIQQVVRGDSAAYFCASGQLAGGLETQYFGPGTRLLVL.

The chain recombines TRBV4-2 with TRBJ2-1; 14 bases match TRBD2. CDR3 length: 17 amino acids. Germline V gene lookup returns CDR1 LGHNA and CDR2 YNFKEQ. V shed 2 bases and J 7 bases; nucleotides not matched to a gene: 7. The CDR3 spells CASSQPPGTSGRNEQFF. The CDR3 DNA is TGTGCCAGCAGCCAACCCCCCGGGACTAGCGGGAGAAATGAGCAGTTCTTC.

V gene TRBV29-1 combines with J gene TRBJ2-1; possibly TRBD2 for D (6 bases). The CDR3 runs to 17 residues. Germline V gene data show CDR1 as SQVTM and CDR2 as ANQGSEA. V gave up 6 bases and J gave up 3 bases, with 24 bases separating them. The CDR3 coding sequence is TGCAGCGTCCCCGCGGGGTCGGGGCAGGACGTCTACAATGAGCAGTTCTTC. It yields the protein CSVPAGSGQDVYNEQFF.